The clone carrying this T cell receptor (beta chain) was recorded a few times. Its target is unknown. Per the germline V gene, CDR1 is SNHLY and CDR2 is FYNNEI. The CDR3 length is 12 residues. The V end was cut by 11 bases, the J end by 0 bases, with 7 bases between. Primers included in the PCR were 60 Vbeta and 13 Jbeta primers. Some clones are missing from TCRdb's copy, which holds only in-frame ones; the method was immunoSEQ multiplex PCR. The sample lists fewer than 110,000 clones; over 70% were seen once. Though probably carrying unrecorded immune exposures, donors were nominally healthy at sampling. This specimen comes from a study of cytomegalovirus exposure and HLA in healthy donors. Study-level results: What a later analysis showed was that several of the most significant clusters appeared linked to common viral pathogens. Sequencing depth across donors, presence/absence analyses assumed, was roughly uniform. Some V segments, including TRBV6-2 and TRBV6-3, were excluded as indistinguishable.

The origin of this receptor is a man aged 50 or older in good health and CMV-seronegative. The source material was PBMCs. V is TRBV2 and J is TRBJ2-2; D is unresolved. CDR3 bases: TGTGCCGGCCGCCCGAACACCGGGGAGCTGTTTTTT. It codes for CAGRPNTGELFF.